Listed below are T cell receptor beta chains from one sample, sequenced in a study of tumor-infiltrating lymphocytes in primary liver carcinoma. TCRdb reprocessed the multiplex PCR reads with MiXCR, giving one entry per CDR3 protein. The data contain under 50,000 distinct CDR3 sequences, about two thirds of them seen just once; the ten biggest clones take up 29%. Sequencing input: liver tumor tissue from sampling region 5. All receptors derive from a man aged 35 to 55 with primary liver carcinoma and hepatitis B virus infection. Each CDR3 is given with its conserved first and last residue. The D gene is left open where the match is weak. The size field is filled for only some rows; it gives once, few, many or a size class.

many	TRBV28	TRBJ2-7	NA	TGTGCCAGCAGTCCAGGACGGATCTTCCAAGGGTACTTC	CASSPGRIFQGYF
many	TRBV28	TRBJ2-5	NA	TGTGCCAGCAGTTCCATCCAACAGGGGGGGGTCCAAGAGACCCAGTACTTC	CASSSIQQGGVQETQYF
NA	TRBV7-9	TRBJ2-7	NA	TGTGCCAGCAGCCCCTCCAGCTCCTACGGGCAGTGCTTC	CASSPSSSYGQCF
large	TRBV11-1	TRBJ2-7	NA	TGTGCCAGCAGCTTAGCGGGGACAAAACAGTACTTC	CASSLAGTKQYF
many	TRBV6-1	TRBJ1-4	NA	TGTGCCAGCAGTGAATCACTCCGGGACTTCGCTTCGTTTAATGAAAAACTGTTTTTT	CASSESLRDFASFNEKLFF
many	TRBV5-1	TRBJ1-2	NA	TGCGCCAGCAGCTTTGAAGGCGGACCTATAGGCTACACCTTC	CASSFEGGPIGYTF
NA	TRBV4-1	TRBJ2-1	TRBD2	TGCACCAGTAGCCAAGCCTTTCTGCGGGAGACCGACAATGAGCAGTTCTTC	CTSSQAFLRETDNEQFF
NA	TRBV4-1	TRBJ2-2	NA	TGCGCCAGCAGTCGGTACATGGCTTTCACCGGGGAGCTGTTTTTT	CASSRYMAFTGELFF
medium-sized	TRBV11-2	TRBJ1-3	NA	TGTGCCAGCAGCAAGGGGGAGAATAGAAACACCATATATTTT	CASSKGENRNTIYF
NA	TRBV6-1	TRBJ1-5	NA	TGTGCCAGCAGTTGCCTTAATAATCAGTCCCAGCATTTT	CASSCLNNQSQHF
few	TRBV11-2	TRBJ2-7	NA	TGTGCCAGCACATTAACCGACGGAGCCTACGATCAGTACTTC	CASTLTDGAYDQYF
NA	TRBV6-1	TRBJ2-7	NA	TGTGCCAGCGGACCCCGGGGGATCGTAAACGAGCAGTACTTC	CASGPRGIVNEQYF
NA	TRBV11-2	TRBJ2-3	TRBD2	TGTGCCAGCAGCTTAGAGGGACTAGCGCGGACAGATTTGCAGTATTTT	CASSLEGLARTDLQYF
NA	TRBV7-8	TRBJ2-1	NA	TGTGCCAGCAGGCCGGCAAGCGGTTCCTACAATGGGCAGTTCTTC	CASRPASGSYNGQFF
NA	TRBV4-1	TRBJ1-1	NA	TGCGCCAGCAGCCAGCAAGGGATTGAAGCTTTCTTT	CASSQQGIEAFF
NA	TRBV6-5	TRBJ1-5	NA	TGTGCCAGCAGGAACAGGGCAGGAGGCGATCAGCCCCAGCATTTC	CASRNRAGGDQPQHF
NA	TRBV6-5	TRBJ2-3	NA	TGTGCCAGCGCCCCGCAGTATTTT	CASAPQYF